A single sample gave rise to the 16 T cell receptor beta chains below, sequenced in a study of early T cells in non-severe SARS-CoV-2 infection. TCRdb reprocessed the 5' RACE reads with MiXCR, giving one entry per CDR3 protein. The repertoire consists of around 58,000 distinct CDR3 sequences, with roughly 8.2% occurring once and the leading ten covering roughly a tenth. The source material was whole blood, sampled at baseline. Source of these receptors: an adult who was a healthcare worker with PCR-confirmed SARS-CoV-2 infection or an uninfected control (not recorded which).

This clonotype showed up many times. CDR3: CASSRAENIQYF. CDR3 in DNA: TGTGCCAGCAGTCGGGCGGAAAACATTCAGTACTTC. V usage is TRBV25-1 and J usage is TRBJ2-4, with D unresolved. Germline lookup yields CDR1 MGHDK and CDR2 SYGVNS. V was trimmed by 5 bases and J by 5 bases, leaving 7 bases between them. The CDR3 sequence is 12 residues long.

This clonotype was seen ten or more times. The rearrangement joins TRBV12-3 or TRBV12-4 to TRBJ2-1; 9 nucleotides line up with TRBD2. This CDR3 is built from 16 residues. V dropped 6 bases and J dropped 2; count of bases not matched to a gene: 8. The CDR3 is CASSPGLAPTYNEQFF. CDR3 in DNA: TGTGCCAGCAGCCCGGGACTAGCACCGACCTACAATGAGCAGTTCTTC.

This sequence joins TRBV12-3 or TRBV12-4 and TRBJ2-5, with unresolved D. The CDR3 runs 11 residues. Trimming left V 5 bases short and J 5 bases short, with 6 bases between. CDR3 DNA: TGTGCCAGCAGTCCCGCGGAGACCCAGTACTTC. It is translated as CASSPAETQYF.

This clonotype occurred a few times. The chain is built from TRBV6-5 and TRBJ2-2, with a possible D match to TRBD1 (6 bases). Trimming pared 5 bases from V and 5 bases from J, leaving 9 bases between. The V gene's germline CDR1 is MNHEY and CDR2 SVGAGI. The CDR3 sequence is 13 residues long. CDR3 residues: CASSRGRTGELFF. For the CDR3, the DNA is TGTGCCAGCAGTAGGGGGAGAACCGGGGAGCTGTTTTTT.

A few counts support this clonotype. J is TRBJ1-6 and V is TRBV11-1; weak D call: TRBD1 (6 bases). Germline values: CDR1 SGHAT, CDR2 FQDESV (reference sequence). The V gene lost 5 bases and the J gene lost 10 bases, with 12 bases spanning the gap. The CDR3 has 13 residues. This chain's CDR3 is CASSVDRRSPLHF. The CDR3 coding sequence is TGTGCCAGCAGCGTGGACAGACGATCACCCCTCCACTTT.

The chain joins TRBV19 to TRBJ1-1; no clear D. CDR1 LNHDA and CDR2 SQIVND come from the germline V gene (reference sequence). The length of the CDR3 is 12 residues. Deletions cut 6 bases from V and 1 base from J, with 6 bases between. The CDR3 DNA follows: TGTGCCAGTAGCAGAGAGAACACTGAAGCTTTCTTT. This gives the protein CASSRENTEAFF.

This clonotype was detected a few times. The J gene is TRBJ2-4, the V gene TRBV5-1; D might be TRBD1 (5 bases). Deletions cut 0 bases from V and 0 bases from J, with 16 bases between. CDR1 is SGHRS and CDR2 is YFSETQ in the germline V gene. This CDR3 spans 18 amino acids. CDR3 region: CASSLDTGDWVAKNIQYF. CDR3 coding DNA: TGCGCCAGCAGCTTGGACACAGGCGACTGGGTAGCCAAAAACATTCAGTACTTC.

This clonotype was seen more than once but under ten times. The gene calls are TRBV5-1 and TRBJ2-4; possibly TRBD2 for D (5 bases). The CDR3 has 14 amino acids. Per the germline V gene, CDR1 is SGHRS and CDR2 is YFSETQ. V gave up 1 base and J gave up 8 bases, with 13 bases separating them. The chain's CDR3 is CASSLPYPEDIQYF. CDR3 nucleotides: TGCGCCAGCAGCTTGCCTTACCCGGAGGACATTCAGTACTTC.

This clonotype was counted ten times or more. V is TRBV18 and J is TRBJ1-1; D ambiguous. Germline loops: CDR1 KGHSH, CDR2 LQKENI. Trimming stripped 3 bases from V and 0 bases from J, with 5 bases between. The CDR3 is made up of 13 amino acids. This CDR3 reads CASSPGVNTEAFF. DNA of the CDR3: TGTGCCAGCTCACCCGGGGTGAACACTGAAGCTTTCTTT.

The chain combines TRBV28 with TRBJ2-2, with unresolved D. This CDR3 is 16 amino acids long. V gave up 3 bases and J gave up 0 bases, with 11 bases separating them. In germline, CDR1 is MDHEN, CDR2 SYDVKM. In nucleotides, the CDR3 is TGTGCCAGCAGTTTTTCCCCCGATGCGAACACCGGGGAGCTGTTTTTT. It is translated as CASSFSPDANTGELFF.

Here the CDR3 reads CASSLISGDQYF. The CDR3 DNA follows: TGTGCCAGCAGTTTGATTTCGGGGGACCAGTACTTC. The rearrangement links TRBV28 to TRBJ2-7; D might be TRBD2 (6 bases). Trimming left V 3 bases short and J 10 bases short, with 13 bases between. Germline CDR1 MDHEN, CDR2 SYDVKM. The length of the CDR3 is 12 residues.

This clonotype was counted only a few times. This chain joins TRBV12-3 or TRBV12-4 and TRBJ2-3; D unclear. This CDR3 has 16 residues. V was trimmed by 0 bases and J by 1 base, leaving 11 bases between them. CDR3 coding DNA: TGTGCCAGCAGTTTAGCTCGTGTTTGGGGCACAGATACGCAGTATTTT. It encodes CASSLARVWGTDTQYF.

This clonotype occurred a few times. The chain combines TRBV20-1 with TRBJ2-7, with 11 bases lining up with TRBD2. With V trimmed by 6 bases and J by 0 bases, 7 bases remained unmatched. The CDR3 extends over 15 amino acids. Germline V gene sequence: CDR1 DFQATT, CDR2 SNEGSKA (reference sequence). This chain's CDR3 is CSAISTSGTSYEQYF. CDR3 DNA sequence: TGCAGTGCGATATCGACTAGCGGGACCTCCTACGAGCAGTACTTC.

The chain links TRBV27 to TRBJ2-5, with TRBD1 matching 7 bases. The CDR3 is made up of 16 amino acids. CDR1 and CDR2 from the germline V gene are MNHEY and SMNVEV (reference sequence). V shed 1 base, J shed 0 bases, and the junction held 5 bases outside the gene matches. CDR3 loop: CASSLWGRGYQETQYF. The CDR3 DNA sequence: TGTGCCAGCAGTTTATGGGGCAGGGGGTACCAAGAGACCCAGTACTTC.

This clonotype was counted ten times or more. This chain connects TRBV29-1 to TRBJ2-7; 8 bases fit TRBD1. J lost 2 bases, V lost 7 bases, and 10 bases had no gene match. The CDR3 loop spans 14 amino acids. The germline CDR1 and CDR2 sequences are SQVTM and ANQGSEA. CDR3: CSAIPGQDPYEQYF. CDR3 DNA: TGCAGCGCGATACCGGGACAGGATCCCTACGAGCAGTACTTC.

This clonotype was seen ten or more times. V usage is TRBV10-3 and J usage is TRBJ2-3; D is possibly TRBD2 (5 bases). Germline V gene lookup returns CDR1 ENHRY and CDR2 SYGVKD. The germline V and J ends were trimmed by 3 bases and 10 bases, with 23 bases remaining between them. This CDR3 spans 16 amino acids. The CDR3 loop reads CAISEGAIAPPRAQYF. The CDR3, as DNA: TGTGCCATCAGTGAAGGCGCGATAGCCCCACCGAGGGCGCAGTATTTT.